This note documents a single TCR beta chain sequence. Profiling relied on immunoSEQ multiplex PCR, and the TCRdb table lists in-frame clones only, not all of them. This table has about 59,000 clones, 73% appearing once. This CDR3 contains 17 residues. The V gene's germline CDR1 is SNHLY and CDR2 FYNNEI. V lost 1 base, J lost 0 bases, and 6 bases stayed unmatched. This specimen belongs to a study of blood T cell repertoires in COVID-19. On the study more broadly: Sample material is recorded as cDNA or gDNA derived from T cells, B-cell-depleted T cells, or PBMCs.

Sequencing used peripheral blood. The sequence came from a woman in her seventies with acute or convalescent COVID-19. This chain joins TRBV2 and TRBJ1-5; 7 nucleotides align to TRBD1. The CDR3 spells CASSEGQGLYSNQPQHF. CDR3 nucleotides: TGTGCCAGCAGTGAAGGACAGGGTTTATATAGCAATCAGCCCCAGCATTTT.